These T cell receptor beta chains were read from a single sample in a study of blood T cell repertoires in COVID-19. Sequencing used immunoSEQ multiplex PCR; TCRdb keeps in-frame clones, though not all of them. Seen here are fewer than 250,000 clones, around 92% observed once, and the top ten hold under 1.5%. Sample: peripheral blood. Receptors originate from a man aged 25-45 years with acute or convalescent COVID-19. CDR3s include the opening cysteine and the closing phenylalanine or tryptophan.

CDR3 length: 13; V gene: TRBV14; J gene: TRBJ1-2; CDR3 protein: CASSPGQNYGYTF
CDR3 length: 18; V gene: TRBV30; J gene: TRBJ2-5; CDR3 protein: CAWSTGTSGIPWEETQYF
CDR3 length: 15; V gene: TRBV19; J gene: TRBJ1-1; CDR3 protein: CASSIGRGANTEAFF
CDR3 length: 15; V gene: TRBV5-1; J gene: TRBJ1-3; CDR3 protein: CASSLTGSSGNTIYF
CDR3 length: 15; V gene: TRBV5-1; J gene: TRBJ2-7; CDR3 protein: CASSLDPGLTYEQYF
CDR3 length: 15; V gene: TRBV7-9; J gene: TRBJ2-5; CDR3 protein: CASSLSGGPRETQYF
CDR3 length: 16; V gene: TRBV5-1; J gene: TRBJ2-1; CDR3 protein: CASSLAPPGLSNEQFF
CDR3 length: 14; V gene: TRBV12-5; J gene: TRBJ2-5; CDR3 protein: CASGLSGARETQYF
CDR3 length: 15; V gene: TRBV10-1; J gene: TRBJ2-2; CDR3 protein: CASSPRQGGTGELFF
CDR3 length: 13; V gene: TRBV10-3; J gene: TRBJ2-7; CDR3 protein: CAASGQDSYEQYF
CDR3 length: 16; V gene: TRBV7-2; J gene: TRBJ2-5; CDR3 protein: CASSPPPRAGLETQYF
CDR3 length: 15; V gene: TRBV5-1; J gene: TRBJ2-7; CDR3 protein: CASSSTPGSSYEQYF
CDR3 length: 13; V gene: TRBV11-2; J gene: TRBJ2-3; CDR3 protein: CASSSAGVDTQYF
CDR3 length: 16; V gene: TRBV10-1; J gene: TRBJ2-4; CDR3 protein: CASSAGQGARRDIQYF
CDR3 length: 11; V gene: TRBV5-1; J gene: TRBJ1-1; CDR3 protein: CASSADTEAFF
CDR3 length: 10; V gene: TRBV18; J gene: TRBJ2-1; CDR3 protein: CASPGDEQFF